This T cell receptor (beta chain) was recovered during a study of CD8 T cells in ankylosing spondylitis. Quantitative 5'-RACE was performed with molecular barcodes, and it yielded the TCR beta libraries. One entry per CDR3 protein results from TCRdb running MiXCR on the 5' RACE reads. The repertoire includes 120,000 or so distinct CDR3 sequences, approximately 14% of them detected once, and about 2.7% sits in the top ten. This clonotype has ten or more counts. Its antigen is as yet unknown. Study results and limitations: Relatively rare in peripheral blood, disease-linked clones were also CD8+. Matched synovial fluid from ankylosing spondylitis patients was reported to be enriched for disease-linked clones. Within ankylosing spondylitis blood, a TCR beta motif made up of under 10 highly homologous variants appeared to be characteristic.

The sequencing sample was made of blood, either unsorted or a sorted T cell fraction (not recorded which). The receptor was derived from a female donor with ankylosing spondylitis or in good health (not recorded which).

The DNA of the CDR3 is TGTGCCAGCAGCGGCCCCTTCGATACGCAGTATTTT. As protein: CASSGPFDTQYF. The chain combines TRBV9 with TRBJ2-3; the D is unclear. The CDR3 is 12 amino acids. V lost 3 bases to trimming and J lost 6 bases, with 8 bases between them. Germline CDR1 reads SGDLS; CDR2 reads YYNGEE.